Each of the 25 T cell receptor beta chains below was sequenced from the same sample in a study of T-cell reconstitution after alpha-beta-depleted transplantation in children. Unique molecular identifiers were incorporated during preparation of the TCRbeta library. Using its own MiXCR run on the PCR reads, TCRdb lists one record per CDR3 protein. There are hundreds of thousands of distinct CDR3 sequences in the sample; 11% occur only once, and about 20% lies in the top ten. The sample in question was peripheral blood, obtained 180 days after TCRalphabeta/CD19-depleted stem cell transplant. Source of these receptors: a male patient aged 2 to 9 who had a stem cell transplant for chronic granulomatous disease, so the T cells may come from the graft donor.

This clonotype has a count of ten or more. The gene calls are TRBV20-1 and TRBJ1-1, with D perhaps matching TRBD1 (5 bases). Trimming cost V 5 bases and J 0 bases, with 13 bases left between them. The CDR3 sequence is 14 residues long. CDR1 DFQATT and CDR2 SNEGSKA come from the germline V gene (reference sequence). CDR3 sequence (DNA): TGCAGTGCTTGGGACTTAACCGTGAACACTGAAGCTTTCTTT. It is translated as CSAWDLTVNTEAFF.

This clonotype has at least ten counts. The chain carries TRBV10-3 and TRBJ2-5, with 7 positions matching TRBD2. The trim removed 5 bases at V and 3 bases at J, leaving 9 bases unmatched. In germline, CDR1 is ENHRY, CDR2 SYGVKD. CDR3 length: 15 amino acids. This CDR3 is CAISPGLVREETQYF. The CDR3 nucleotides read TGTGCCATCAGTCCAGGACTAGTCCGGGAAGAGACCCAGTACTTC.

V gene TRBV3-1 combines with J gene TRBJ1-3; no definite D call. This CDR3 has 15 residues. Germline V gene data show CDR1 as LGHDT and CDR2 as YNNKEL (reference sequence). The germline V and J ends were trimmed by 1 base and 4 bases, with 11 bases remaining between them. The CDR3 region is CASSQGPRTGNTIYF. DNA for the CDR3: TGTGCCAGCAGCCAAGGACCTCGAACGGGAAACACCATATATTTT.

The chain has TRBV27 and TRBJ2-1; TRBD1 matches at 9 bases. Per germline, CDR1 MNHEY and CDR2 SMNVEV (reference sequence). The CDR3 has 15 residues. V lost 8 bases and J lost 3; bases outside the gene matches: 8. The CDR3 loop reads CASRLPDRGYNEQFF. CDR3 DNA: TGTGCCAGCCGCTTGCCGGACAGGGGCTACAATGAGCAGTTCTTC.

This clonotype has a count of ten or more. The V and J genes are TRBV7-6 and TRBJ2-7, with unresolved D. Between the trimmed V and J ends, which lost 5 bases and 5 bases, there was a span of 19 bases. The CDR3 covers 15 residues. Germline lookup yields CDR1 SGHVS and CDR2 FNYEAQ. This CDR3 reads CASSLSFGGDHEQYF. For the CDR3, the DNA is TGTGCCAGCAGCCTTTCTTTCGGCGGAGACCACGAGCAGTACTTC.

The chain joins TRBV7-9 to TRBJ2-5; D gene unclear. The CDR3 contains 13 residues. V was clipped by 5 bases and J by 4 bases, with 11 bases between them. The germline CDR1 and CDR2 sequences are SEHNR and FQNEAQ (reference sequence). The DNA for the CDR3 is TGTGCCAGCAGCACCTCCCTAGGAGAGACCCAGTACTTC. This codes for CASSTSLGETQYF. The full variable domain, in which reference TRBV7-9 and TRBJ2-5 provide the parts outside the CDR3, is DTGVSQNPRHKITKRGQNVTFRCDPISEHNRLYWYRQTLGQGPEFLTYFQNEAQLEKSRLLSDRFSAERPKGSFSTLEIQRTEQGDSAMYLCASSTSLGETQYFGPGTRLLVL.

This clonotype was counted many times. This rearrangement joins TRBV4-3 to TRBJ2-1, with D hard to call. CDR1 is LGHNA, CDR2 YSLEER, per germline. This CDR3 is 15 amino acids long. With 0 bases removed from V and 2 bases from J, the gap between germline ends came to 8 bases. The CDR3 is CASSQDPAAYNEQFF. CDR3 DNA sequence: TGCGCCAGCAGCCAAGACCCGGCCGCCTACAATGAGCAGTTCTTC.

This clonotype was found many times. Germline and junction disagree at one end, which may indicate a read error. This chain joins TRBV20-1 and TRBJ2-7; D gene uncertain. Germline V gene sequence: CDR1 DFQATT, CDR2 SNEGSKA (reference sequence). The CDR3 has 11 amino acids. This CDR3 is CSASSDLYTFF. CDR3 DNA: TGCAGTGCCTCAAGCGACTTGTACACGTTCTTC.

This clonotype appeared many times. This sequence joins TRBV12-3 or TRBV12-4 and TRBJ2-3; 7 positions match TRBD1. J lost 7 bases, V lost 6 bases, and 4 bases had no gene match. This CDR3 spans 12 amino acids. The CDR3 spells CASSSRGYTQYF. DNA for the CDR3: TGTGCCAGCAGCTCCAGGGGGTATACGCAGTATTTT.

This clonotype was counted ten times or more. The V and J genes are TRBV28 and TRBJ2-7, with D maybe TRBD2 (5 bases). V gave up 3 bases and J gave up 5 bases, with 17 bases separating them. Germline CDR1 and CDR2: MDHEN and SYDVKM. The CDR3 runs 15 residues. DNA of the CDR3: TGTGCCAGCAGTTTTGAACCCACACTAGTTGACGAGCAGTACTTC. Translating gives CASSFEPTLVDEQYF.

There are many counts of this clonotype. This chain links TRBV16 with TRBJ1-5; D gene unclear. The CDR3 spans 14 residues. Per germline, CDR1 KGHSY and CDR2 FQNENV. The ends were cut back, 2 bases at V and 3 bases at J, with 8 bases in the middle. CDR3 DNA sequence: TGTGCCAGCAGCCAAAATGCTTTCAATCAGCCCCAGCATTTT. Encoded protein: CASSQNAFNQPQHF.

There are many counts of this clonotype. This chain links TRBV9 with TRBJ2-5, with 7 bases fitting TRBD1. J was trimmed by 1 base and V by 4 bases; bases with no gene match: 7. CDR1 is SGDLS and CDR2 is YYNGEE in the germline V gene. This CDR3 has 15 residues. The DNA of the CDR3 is TGTGCCAGCAGCACCCCGACAGGGCCCCAAGAGACCCAGTACTTC. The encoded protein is CASSTPTGPQETQYF.

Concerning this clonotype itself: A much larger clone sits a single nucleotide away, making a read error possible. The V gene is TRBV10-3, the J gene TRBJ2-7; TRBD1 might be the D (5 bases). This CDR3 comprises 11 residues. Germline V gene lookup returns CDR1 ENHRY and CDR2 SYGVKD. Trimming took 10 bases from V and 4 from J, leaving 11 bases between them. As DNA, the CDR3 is TGTGCCACCAAGGGGCAGTACGAGCAGTACTTC. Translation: CATKGQYEQYF.

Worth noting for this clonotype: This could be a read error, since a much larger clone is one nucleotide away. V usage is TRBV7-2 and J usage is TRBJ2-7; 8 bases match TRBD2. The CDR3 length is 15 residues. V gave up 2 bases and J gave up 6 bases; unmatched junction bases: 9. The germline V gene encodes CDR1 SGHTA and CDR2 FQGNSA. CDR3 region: CASSLTSGVTFEQYF. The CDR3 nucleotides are TGTGCCAGCAGCTTAACTAGCGGAGTAACCTTCGAGCAGTACTTC.

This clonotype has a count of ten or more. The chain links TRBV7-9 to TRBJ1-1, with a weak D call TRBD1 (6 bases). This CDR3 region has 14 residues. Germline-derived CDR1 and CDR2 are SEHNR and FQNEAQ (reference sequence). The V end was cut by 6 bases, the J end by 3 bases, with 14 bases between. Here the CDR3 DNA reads TGTGCCAGCAGATTTATCTCAGGGGACACTGAAGCTTTCTTT. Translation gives CASRFISGDTEAFF.

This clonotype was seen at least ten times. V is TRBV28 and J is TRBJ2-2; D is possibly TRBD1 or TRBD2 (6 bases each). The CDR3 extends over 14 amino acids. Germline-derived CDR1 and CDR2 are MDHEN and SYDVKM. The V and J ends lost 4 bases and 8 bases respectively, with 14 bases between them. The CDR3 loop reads CASSSPPGAGELFF. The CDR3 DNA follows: TGTGCCAGCAGTTCCCCCCCGGGGGCGGGGGAGCTGTTTTTT.

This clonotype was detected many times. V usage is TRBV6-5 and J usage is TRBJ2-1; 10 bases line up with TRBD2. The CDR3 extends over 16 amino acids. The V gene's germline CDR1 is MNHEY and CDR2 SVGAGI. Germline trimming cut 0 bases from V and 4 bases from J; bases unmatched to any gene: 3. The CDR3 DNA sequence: TGTGCCAGCAGTTACTCGAATAGCGGGGGGTACAATGAGCAGTTCTTC. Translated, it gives CASSYSNSGGYNEQFF.

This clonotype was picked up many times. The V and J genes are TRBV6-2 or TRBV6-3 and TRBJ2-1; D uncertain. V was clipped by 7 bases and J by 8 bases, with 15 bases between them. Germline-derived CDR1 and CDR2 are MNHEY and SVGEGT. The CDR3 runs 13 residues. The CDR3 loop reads CASNNRFDDEQFF. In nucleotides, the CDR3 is TGTGCCAGCAACAATCGTTTTGACGATGAGCAGTTCTTC.

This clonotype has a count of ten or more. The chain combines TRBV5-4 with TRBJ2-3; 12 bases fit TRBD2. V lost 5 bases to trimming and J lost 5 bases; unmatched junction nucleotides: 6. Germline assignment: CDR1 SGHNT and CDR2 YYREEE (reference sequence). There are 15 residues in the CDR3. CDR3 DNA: TGTGCCAGCAGAAAGGGACTAGCGGGCGGAGATACGCAGTATTTT. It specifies CASRKGLAGGDTQYF. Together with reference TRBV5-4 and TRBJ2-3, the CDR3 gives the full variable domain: ETGVTQSPTHLIKTRGQQVTLRCSSQSGHNTVSWYQQALGQGPQFIFQYYREEENGRGNFPPRFSGLQFPNYSSELNVNALELDDSALYLCASRKGLAGGDTQYFGPGTRLTVL.

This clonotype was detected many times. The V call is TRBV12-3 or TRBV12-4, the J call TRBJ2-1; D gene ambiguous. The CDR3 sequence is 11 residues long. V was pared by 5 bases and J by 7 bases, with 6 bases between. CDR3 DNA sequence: TGTGCCAGCAGTCCCTTGAATGAGCAGTTCTTC. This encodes CASSPLNEQFF.

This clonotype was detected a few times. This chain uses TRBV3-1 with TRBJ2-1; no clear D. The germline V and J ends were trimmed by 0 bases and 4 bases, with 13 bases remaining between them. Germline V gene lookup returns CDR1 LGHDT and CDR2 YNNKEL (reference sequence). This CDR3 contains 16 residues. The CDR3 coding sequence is TGTGCCAGCAGCCAAGATGTGGAATACAGATACAATGAGCAGTTCTTC. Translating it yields CASSQDVEYRYNEQFF.

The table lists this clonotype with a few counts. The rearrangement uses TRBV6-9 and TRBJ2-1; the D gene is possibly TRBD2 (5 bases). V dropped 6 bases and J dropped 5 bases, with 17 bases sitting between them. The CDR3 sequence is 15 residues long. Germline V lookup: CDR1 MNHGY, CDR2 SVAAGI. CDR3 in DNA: TGTGCCAGCAGCCATGGATGGGAGTTCCACAATGAGCAGTTCTTC. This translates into CASSHGWEFHNEQFF.

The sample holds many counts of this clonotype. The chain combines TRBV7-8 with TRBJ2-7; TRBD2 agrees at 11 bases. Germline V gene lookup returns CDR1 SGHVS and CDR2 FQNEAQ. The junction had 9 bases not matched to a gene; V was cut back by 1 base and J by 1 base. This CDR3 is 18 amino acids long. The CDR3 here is CASSLDRLAGGFSYEQYF. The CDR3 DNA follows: TGTGCCAGCAGCTTAGATAGGCTAGCGGGGGGATTTTCCTACGAGCAGTACTTC.

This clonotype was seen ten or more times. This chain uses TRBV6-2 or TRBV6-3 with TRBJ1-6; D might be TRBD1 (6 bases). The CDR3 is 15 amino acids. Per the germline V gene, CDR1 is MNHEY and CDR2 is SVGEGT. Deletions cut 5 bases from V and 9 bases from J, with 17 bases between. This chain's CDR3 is CASSGRTVMSSPLHF. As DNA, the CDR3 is TGTGCCAGCAGTGGAAGGACAGTCATGTCTTCACCCCTCCACTTT.

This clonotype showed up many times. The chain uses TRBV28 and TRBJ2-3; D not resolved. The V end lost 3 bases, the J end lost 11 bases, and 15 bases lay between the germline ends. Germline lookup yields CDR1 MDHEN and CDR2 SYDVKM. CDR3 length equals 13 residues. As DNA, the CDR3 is TGTGCCAGCAGTTTCCGGGCCTTTGGGATGCAGTATTTT. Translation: CASSFRAFGMQYF.